The text below deals with one TCR beta chain. No antigen is known for it. Repertoires were generated with immunoSEQ multiplex PCR, while TCRdb's copy carries only in-frame clones and drops some. The sample records more than 2,000,000 clones, more than 80% being singletons. The record originates from a study of shared clonotypes between healthy human individuals. On the study more broadly: Each donor contributed plates that comprised three CD4 naive, three CD4 memory, two CD8 naive and one CD8 memory. Study-level findings and limits: Sampling covered nothing but blood. Tissue TCR repertoires likely differ from those found in blood.

The germline V gene encodes CDR1 SGHNT and CDR2 YYREEE (reference sequence). This CDR3 contains 17 residues. The V segment lost 3 bases and the J segment 9 bases; nucleotides outside the gene matches: 13. The specimen sequenced was naive CD4+ T cells sorted from blood. Documented subset: CD45RA+ positively selected. The chain employs TRBV5-4 and TRBJ2-1; 12 bases agree with TRBD2. The sequence was collected from a man aged 18-30 years in good health. The CDR3 here is CASSSLERLAGVREQFF. In nucleotides, the CDR3 is TGTGCCAGCAGCTCCCTAGAGAGACTAGCGGGGGTACGTGAGCAGTTCTTC.